These T cell receptor beta chains were read from a single sample in a study of neurological immune-mediated disorders. MiXCR, run by TCRdb on the 5' RACE reads, gives a single entry per CDR3 protein. The sample lists about 65,000 distinct CDR3 sequences, 4.1% occurring once. Sequencing was performed on PBMCs. These receptors were obtained from a man aged 45-60 years with multiple sclerosis. Both conserved end residues are part of each CDR3. A D gene is named only where the DNA matches it firmly. Not all rows give a size; the values are once, few, many and, for expanded clones, a class.

d_call j_call clone_size v_call cdr3_aa cdr3_nt
TRBD1 TRBJ1-1 few TRBV5-1 CASSVSTGTGGEMNTEAFF TGCGCCAGCAGCGTAAGTACCGGGACAGGGGGCGAGATGAACACTGAAGCTTTCTTT
- TRBJ1-1 many TRBV5-1 CASSWDENTEAFF TGCGCCAGCAGCTGGGACGAGAACACTGAAGCTTTCTTT
TRBD1 TRBJ2-5 many TRBV5-1 CASSEGTGWQETQYF TGCGCCAGCAGCGAGGGGACAGGTTGGCAAGAGACCCAGTACTTC
TRBD1 TRBJ2-6 many TRBV6-5 CASSLGTAGANVLTF TGTGCCAGCAGCCTGGGGACAGCTGGGGCCAACGTCCTGACTTTC
- TRBJ1-1 many TRBV4-1 CASSRPRGMTEAFF TGCGCCAGCAGCCGTCCCCGGGGGATGACTGAAGCTTTCTTT
- TRBJ2-7 many TRBV5-1 CASSLVGRKGYEQYF TGCGCCAGCAGCTTGGTGGGCAGGAAGGGCTACGAGCAGTACTTC
- TRBJ2-5 few TRBV18 CASSPRTRTQETQYF TGTGCCAGCTCACCGAGGACTCGTACACAAGAGACCCAGTACTTC
- TRBJ2-6 - TRBV20-1 CSASPQLDILYSGANVLTF TGCAGTGCTAGCCCTCAATTGGACATTCTTTACTCTGGGGCCAACGTCCTGACTTTC
TRBD1 TRBJ1-2 - TRBV12-3/TRBV12-4 CASTPSLGQGDRIYGYTF TGTGCCAGCACCCCCTCATTGGGACAGGGCGATCGAATTTATGGCTACACCTTC
- TRBJ1-5 few TRBV12-3/TRBV12-4 CASQTNNQPQNF TGTGCCAGCCAGACAAACAATCAGCCCCAGAATTTT
- TRBJ1-2 many TRBV20-1 CSARDQWGVEGYTF TGCAGTGCTAGAGATCAGTGGGGTGTAGAGGGCTACACCTTC
TRBD2 TRBJ2-3 many TRBV2 CASSGLAARDTQYF TGTGCCAGCAGTGGACTAGCGGCCCGGGATACGCAGTATTTT
TRBD1 TRBJ1-2 few TRBV20-1 CSARGGTGGSNYGYTF TGCAGTGCTAGAGGCGGGACAGGGGGCTCTAACTATGGCTACACCTTC
- TRBJ1-2 - TRBV5-1 CASSPENGYGYTF TGCGCCAGCAGCCCGGAAAATGGCTATGGCTACACCTTC
- TRBJ2-5 many TRBV20-1 CSALPGPQETQYF TGCAGTGCTCTACCCGGGCCACAAGAGACCCAGTACTTC
- TRBJ2-1 many TRBV5-1 CASSLDHNEQFF TGCGCCAGCAGCCTCGACCACAATGAGCAGTTCTTC
- TRBJ1-5 many TRBV2 CASNREGNQPQHF TGTGCCAGCAACAGAGAAGGCAATCAGCCCCAGCATTTT
- TRBJ1-1 few TRBV5-1 CASSHGGITEAFF TGCGCCAGCAGCCATGGCGGGATAACTGAAGCTTTCTTT
- TRBJ2-5 few TRBV5-1 CASSNDATQETQYF TGCGCCAGCAGCAATGACGCAACTCAAGAGACCCAGTACTTC
- TRBJ1-1 - TRBV7-9 CASSLLPATRTEAFF TGTGCCAGCAGCTTACTTCCGGCAACCCGCACTGAAGCTTTCTTT
TRBD1 TRBJ2-7 many TRBV5-1 CASSFGTGVSYEQYF TGCGCCAGCAGTTTTGGGACAGGGGTTTCCTACGAGCAGTACTTC
- TRBJ2-1 many TRBV7-6 CASSLPYYNEQFF TGTGCCAGCAGCTTACCTTATTACAATGAGCAGTTCTTC
- TRBJ1-2 many TRBV7-9 CASSSNLGEGYGYTF TGTGCCAGCAGCTCGAACCTAGGGGAGGGTTATGGCTACACCTTC
- TRBJ2-7 many TRBV7-2 CASRPRGTAGGYEQYF TGTGCCAGCAGACCCCGCGGGACTGCCGGCGGCTACGAGCAGTACTTC
TRBD1 TRBJ1-1 - TRBV27 CASSLTGVEAFF TGTGCCAGCAGTTTGACAGGGGTTGAAGCTTTCTTT
- TRBJ1-2 many TRBV7-2 CASSLGGIGGAGYGYTF TGTGCCAGCAGCTTAGGCGGGATTGGGGGCGCGGGCTATGGCTACACCTTC
TRBD2 TRBJ2-3 many TRBV3-1 CASSQGAGGPQYF TGTGCCAGCAGCCAGGGAGCGGGGGGACCGCAGTATTTT
- TRBJ2-4 many TRBV7-2 CASSFFGKNIQYF TGTGCCAGCAGCTTTTTCGGCAAAAACATTCAGTACTTC
- TRBJ2-5 - TRBV20-1 CSARELLEETQYF TGCAGTGCTAGAGAGTTACTGGAAGAGACCCAGTACTTC
- TRBJ1-4 many TRBV20-1 CSAGGGGAEKLFF TGCAGTGCCGGAGGGGGGGGGGCTGAAAAACTGTTTTTT
TRBD1 TRBJ1-1 many TRBV5-1 CASSLQTGGESQAFF TGCGCCAGCAGCTTGCAAACAGGGGGCGAGAGTCAAGCTTTCTTT
- TRBJ2-2 many TRBV25-1 CASSEFFLVPGELFF TGTGCCAGCAGTGAATTTTTCTTGGTTCCCGGGGAGCTGTTTTTT